Described below is a single TCR beta chain sequence and its context. Libraries were prepared by immunoSEQ multiplex PCR; TCRdb keeps only in-frame clonotypes and omits some of them. Of fewer than 30,000 clones listed, around 90% are singletons. These data are taken from a study of preoperative IRX-2 immunotherapy in early breast cancer. Germline lookup yields CDR1 WSHSY and CDR2 SAAADI. The CDR3 spans 15 residues. V lost 3 bases and J 9 bases, leaving 18 bases between the germline ends. Treatment defined: preoperative locoregional IRX-2 cytokine immunotherapy. Samples came from a phase Ib trial of preoperative locoregional IRX-2 cytokine immunotherapy.

The clonotype originates from a human donor with breast cancer. Sample collection occurred from a patient treated with IRX-2 immunotherapy. The rearrangement joins TRBV10-2 to TRBJ1-5; weak D call: TRBD1 (5 bases). CDR3 sequence (DNA): TGCGCCAGCAGTGAATGGGGTACCCAGGGACGGCCCCAGCATTTT. Protein product: CASSEWGTQGRPQHF.